The present T cell receptor (beta chain) was sequenced within a study of vaccination effects on CD4 cells after COVID-19. The culture ran for 10 days before CD4+ T cells were isolated. Of the BNT162b2 and mRNA-1273 vaccines, participants received two doses of one or the other. Losses at the gene ends were 4 bases for V and 5 bases for J; bases not matched to a gene: 10. The CDR3 contains 15 residues. The germline gives CDR1 SQVTM, CDR2 ANQGSEA. The protocol was immunoSEQ multiplex PCR, while the TCRdb copy is restricted to in-frame clones and leaves out a portion. The sample lists about 45,000 clones, around 70% seen once, with 9.5% to 10% in the top ten. Of note for this clone: Antigen: not known.

This sequence originates from a human donor who received a COVID-19 vaccine. The sequencing used CD4+ T cells from PBMCs cultured without peptide, collected after COVID-19 vaccination. The chain recombines TRBV29-1 with TRBJ2-7; 11 nucleotides line up with TRBD1. The CDR3 region is CSVVGGTGGINEQYF. The CDR3 DNA reads as TGCAGCGTTGTGGGCGGGACAGGGGGTATCAACGAGCAGTACTTC.